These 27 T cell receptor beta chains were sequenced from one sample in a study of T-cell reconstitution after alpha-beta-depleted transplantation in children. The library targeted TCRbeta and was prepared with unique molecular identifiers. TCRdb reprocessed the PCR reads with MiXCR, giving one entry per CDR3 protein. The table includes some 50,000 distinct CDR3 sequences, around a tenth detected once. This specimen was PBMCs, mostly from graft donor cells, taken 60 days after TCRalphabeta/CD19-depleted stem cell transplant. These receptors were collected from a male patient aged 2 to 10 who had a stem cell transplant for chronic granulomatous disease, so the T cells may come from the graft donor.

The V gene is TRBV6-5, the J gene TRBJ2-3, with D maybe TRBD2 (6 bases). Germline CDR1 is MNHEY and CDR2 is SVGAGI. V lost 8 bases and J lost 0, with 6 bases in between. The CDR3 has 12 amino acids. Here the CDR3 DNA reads TGTGCCAGCGGGAGGAGCACAGATACGCAGTATTTT. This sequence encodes CASGRSTDTQYF.

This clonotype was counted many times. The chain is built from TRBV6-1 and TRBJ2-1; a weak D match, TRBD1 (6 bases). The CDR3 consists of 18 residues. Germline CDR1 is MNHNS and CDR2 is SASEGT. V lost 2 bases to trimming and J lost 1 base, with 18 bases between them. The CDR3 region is CASSERMGPGESYNEQFF. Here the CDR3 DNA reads TGTGCCAGCAGTGAAAGAATGGGGCCAGGGGAATCCTACAATGAGCAGTTCTTC.

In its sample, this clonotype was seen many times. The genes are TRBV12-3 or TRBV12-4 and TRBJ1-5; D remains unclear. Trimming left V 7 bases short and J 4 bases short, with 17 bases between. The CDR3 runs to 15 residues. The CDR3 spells CASTKSGGGNQPQHF. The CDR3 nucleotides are TGTGCCAGCACTAAGTCCGGAGGAGGTAATCAGCCCCAGCATTTT.

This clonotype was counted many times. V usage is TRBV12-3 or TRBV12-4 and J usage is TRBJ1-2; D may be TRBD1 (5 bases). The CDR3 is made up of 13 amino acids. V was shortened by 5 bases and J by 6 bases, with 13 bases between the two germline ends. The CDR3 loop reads CASSQAQGDGYTF. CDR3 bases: TGTGCCAGCAGTCAGGCGCAGGGAGATGGCTACACCTTC.

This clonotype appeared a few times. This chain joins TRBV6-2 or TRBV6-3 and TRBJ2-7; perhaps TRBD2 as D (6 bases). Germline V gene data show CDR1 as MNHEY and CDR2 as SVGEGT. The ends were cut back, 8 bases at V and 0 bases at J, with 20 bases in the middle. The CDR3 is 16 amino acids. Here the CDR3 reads CASALRGYGSSYEQYF. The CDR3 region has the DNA TGTGCCAGCGCCCTAAGGGGTTACGGGAGCTCCTACGAGCAGTACTTC.

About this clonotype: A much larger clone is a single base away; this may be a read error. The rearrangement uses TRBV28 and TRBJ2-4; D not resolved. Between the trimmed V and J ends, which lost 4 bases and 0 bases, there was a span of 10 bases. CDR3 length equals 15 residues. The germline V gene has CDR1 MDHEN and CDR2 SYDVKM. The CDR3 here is CASSSEFRAKNIQYF. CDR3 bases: TGTGCCAGCAGTTCGGAATTCAGAGCCAAAAACATTCAGTACTTC.

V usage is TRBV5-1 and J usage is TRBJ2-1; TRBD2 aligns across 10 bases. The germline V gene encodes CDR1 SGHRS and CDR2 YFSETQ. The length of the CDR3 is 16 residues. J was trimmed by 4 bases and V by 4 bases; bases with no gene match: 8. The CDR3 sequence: CASSPPRTSGYNEQFF. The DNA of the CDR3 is TGCGCCAGCAGCCCTCCCCGGACTAGCGGTTACAATGAGCAGTTCTTC. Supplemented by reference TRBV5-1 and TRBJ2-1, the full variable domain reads KAGVTQTPRYLIKTRGQQVTLSCSPISGHRSVSWYQQTPGQGLQFLFEYFSETQRNKGNFPGRFSGRQFSNSRSEMNVSTLELGDSALYLCASSPPRTSGYNEQFFGPGTRLTVL.

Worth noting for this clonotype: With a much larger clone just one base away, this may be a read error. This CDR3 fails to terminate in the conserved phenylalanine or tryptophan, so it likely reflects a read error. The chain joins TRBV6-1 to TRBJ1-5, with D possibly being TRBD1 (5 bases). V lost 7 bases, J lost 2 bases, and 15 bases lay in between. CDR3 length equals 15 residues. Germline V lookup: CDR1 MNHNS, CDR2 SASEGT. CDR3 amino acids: CASNSQGHGNQPQHS. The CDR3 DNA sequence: TGTGCCAGCAATAGCCAGGGTCACGGCAATCAGCCCCAGCATTCT.

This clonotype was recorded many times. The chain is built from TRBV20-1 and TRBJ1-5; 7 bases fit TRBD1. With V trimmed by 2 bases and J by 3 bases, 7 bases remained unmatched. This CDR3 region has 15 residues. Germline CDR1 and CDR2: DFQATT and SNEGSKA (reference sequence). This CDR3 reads CSARLVKGANQPQHF. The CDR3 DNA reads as TGCAGTGCTAGATTGGTCAAGGGGGCCAATCAGCCCCAGCATTTT.

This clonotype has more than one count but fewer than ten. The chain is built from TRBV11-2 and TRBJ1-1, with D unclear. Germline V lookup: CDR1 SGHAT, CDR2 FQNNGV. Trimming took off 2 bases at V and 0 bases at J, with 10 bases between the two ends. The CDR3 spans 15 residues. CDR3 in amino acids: CASSLPDFLNTEAFF. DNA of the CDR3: TGTGCCAGCAGCTTACCTGACTTCCTGAACACTGAAGCTTTCTTT.

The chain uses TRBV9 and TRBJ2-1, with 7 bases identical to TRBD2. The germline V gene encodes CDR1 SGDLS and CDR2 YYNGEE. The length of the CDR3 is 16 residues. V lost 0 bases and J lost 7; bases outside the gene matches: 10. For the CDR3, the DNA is TGTGCCAGCAGCGTAGAAGCGGGAATTTATGGGAATGAGCAGTTCTTC. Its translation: CASSVEAGIYGNEQFF.

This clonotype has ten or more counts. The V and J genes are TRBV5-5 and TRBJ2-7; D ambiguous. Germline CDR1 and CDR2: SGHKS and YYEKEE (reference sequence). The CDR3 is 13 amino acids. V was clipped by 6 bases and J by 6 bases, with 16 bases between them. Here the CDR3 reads CASTPILASEQYF. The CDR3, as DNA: TGTGCCAGCACCCCGATTTTGGCCTCCGAGCAGTACTTC.

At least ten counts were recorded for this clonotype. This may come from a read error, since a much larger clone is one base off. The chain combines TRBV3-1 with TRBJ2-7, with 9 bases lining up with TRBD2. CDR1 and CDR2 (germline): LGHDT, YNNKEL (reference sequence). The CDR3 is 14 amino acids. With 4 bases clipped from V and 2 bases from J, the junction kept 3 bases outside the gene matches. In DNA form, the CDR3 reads TGTGCCAGCAGCCCGGGACTAGCAGCCTACGAGCAGTACTTC. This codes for CASSPGLAAYEQYF.

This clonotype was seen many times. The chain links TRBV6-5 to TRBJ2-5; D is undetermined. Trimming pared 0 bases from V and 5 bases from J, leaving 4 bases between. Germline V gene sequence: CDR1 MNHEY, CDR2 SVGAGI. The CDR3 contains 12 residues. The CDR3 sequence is CASSYSRETQYF. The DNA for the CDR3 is TGTGCCAGCAGTTACTCGAGGGAGACCCAGTACTTC.

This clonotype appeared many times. CDR3 region: CSEWDRGTDTQYF. For the CDR3, the DNA is TGCAGCGAGTGGGACAGGGGCACAGATACGCAGTATTTT. This chain uses TRBV29-1 with TRBJ2-3, with 9 bases aligning to TRBD1. V was clipped by 7 bases and J by 1 base; unmatched bases: 3. Germline CDR1 is SQVTM and CDR2 is ANQGSEA. The CDR3 is 13 residues long.

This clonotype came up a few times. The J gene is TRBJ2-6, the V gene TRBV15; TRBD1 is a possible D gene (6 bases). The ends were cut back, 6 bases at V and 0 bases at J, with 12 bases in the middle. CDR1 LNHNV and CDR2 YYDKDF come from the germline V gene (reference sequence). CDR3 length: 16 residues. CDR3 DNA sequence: TGTGCCACCAGGGACAGAAAAAGCTCTGGGGCCAACGTCCTGACTTTC. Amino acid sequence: CATRDRKSSGANVLTF.

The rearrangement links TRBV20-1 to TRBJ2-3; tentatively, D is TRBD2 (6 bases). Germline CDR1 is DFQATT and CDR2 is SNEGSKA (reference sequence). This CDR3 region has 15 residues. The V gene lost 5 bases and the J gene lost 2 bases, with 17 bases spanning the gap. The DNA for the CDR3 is TGCAGTGCTCCTGATCGACTAGGGGTCACAGATACGCAGTATTTT. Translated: CSAPDRLGVTDTQYF.

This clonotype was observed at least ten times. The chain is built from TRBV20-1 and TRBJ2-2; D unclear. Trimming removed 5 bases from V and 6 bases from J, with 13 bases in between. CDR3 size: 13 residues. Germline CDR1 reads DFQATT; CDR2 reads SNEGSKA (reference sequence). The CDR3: CSAPRPGAGELFF. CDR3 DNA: TGCAGTGCTCCTAGACCCGGCGCCGGGGAGCTGTTTTTT.

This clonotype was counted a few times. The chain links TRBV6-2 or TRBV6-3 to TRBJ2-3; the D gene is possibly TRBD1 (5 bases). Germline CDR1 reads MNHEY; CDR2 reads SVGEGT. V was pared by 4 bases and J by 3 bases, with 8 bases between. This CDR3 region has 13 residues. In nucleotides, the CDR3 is TGTGCCAGCAGTTTGCGACAGACAGATACGCAGTATTTT. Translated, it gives CASSLRQTDTQYF.

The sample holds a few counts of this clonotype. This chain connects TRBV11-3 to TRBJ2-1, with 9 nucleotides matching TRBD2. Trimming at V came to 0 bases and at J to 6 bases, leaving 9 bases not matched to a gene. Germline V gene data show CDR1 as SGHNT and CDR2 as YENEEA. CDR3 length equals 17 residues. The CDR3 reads CASSLDKPGLASNEQFF. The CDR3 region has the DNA TGTGCCAGCAGCTTAGATAAACCGGGACTAGCCTCCAATGAGCAGTTCTTC.

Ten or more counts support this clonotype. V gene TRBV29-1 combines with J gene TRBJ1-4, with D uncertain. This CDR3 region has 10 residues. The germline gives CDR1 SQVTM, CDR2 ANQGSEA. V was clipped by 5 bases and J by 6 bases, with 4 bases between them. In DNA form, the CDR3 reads TGCAGCGTTCAGGATGAAAAACTGTTTTTT. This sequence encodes CSVQDEKLFF.

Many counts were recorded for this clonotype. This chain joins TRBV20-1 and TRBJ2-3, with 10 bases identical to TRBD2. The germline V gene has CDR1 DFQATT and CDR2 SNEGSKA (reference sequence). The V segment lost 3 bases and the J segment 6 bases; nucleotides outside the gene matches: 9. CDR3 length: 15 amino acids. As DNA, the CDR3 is TGCAGTGCTAGTTTCGCTAGCGGGAGTTGGGATACGCAGTATTTT. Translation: CSASFASGSWDTQYF.

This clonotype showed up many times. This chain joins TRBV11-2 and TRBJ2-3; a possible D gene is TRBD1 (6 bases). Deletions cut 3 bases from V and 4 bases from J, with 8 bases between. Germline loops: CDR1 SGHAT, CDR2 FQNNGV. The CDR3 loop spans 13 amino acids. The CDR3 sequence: CASSFKGADTQYF. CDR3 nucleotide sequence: TGTGCCAGCAGCTTTAAGGGGGCAGATACGCAGTATTTT. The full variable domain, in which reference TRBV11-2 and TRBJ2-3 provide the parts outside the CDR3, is EAGVAQSPRYKIIEKRQSVAFWCNPISGHATLYWYQQILGQGPKLLIQFQNNGVVDDSQLPKDRFSAERLKGVDSTLKIQPAKLEDSAVYLCASSFKGADTQYFGPGTRLTVL.

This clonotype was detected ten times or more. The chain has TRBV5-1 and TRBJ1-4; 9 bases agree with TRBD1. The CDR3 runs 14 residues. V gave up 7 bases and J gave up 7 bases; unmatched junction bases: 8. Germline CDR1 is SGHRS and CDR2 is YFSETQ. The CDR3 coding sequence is TGCGCCAGCGGAAAACAGGGGGCGCCTGAAAAACTGTTTTTT. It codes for CASGKQGAPEKLFF.

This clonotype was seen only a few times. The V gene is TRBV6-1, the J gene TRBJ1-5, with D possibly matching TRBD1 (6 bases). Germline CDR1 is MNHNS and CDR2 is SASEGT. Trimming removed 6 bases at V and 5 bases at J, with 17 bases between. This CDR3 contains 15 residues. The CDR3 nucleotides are TGTGCCAGCAGCGAGAGAAGGAGGGGGGATCAGCCCCAGCATTTT. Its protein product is CASSERRRGDQPQHF.

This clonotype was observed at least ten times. The CDR3 bases are TGCAGTGCTAGAGGCTCGGGGACAGGGGGCTCCTACAATGAGCAGTTCTTC. Translated, it gives CSARGSGTGGSYNEQFF. The chain uses TRBV20-1 and TRBJ2-1; 11 positions match TRBD1. The ends lost 1 base at V and 0 bases at J; junction bases unmatched: 5. This CDR3 region has 17 residues. The germline V gene encodes CDR1 DFQATT and CDR2 SNEGSKA (reference sequence).

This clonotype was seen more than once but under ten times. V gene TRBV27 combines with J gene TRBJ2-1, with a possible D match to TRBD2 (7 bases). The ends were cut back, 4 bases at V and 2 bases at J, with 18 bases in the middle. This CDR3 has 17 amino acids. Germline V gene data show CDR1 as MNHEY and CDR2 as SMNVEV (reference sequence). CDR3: CASSSPKGGVTYNEQFF. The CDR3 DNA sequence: TGTGCCAGCAGTTCCCCAAAGGGGGGGGTCACCTACAATGAGCAGTTCTTC.